The text below deals with one T cell receptor beta chain. CDR1 is SGHRS and CDR2 is YFSETQ in the germline V gene. The J segment lost 4 bases and the V segment lost 0 bases, leaving 9 bases of the junction unmatched. This CDR3 contains 17 residues. This entry is derived from a study of blood T cell repertoires in COVID-19. This table comes from immunoSEQ multiplex PCR, and its TCRdb copy is limited to in-frame clones, with some not included. The table has some 150,000 clones, roughly 89% seen once. The sample consisted of peripheral blood. The sequence came from a woman between 40 and 55 years old with acute or convalescent COVID-19. The chain joins TRBV5-1 to TRBJ2-5, with TRBD2 identical over 10 bases. For the CDR3, the DNA is TGCGCCAGCAGCTTGGAGCCTAGCGGGAGATGGTCAGAGACCCAGTACTTC. Protein product: CASSLEPSGRWSETQYF.